The entry that follows covers one T cell receptor beta chain sequence. This sample stems from a study of chemoradiotherapy in HPV16-positive cancers. The method was immunoSEQ multiplex PCR; TCRdb's version includes in-frame clones alone and lacks a portion of them. The table lists tens of thousands of clones, just under 75% of them singletons. The sample was acquired from a patient who underwent chemoradiotherapy. The origin of this receptor is a human donor with HPV-associated anogenital cancer.

The CDR3 DNA sequence: TGTGCCAGCAGCTTACGGATTAATGAAAAACTGTTTTTT. Encoded protein: CASSLRINEKLFF. This chain joins TRBV7-8 and TRBJ1-4, with D unclear. CDR1 and CDR2 (germline): SGHVS, FQNEAQ. The V end was cut by 2 bases, the J end by 4 bases, with 5 bases between. This CDR3 region has 13 residues.